This T cell receptor beta chain was retrieved from a study of response to subunit inactivated influenza vaccine. V was clipped by 2 bases and J by 4 bases, with 12 bases between them. The CDR3 spans 15 residues. Germline CDR1 is MDHEN and CDR2 is SYDVKM. Concerning this clonotype: Its antigen is currently unknown.

TCRdb independently ran MiXCR on the RT-PCR reads; one entry per CDR3 protein. The sample carries 630,000 or so distinct CDR3 sequences, more than 15% recorded once. Study-wide findings and caveats: Each seasonal influenza vaccination recruits few new T cells, the authors suggested.

Sequencing was performed on PBMCs from blood, taken 11 to 12 days after vaccination. This clonotype was obtained from a man over 45 who received an inactivated influenza vaccine. This sequence joins TRBV28 and TRBJ2-1; D is undetermined. CDR3 amino acids: CASSLDKAVYNEQFF. CDR3 sequence (DNA): TGTGCCAGCAGTTTAGACAAGGCGGTTTACAATGAGCAGTTCTTC. Supplemented by reference TRBV28 and TRBJ2-1, the full variable domain reads DVKVTQSSRYLVKRTGEKVFLECVQDMDHENMFWYRQDPGLGLRLIYFSYDVKMKEKGDIPEGYSVSREKKERFSLILESASTNQTSMYLCASSLDKAVYNEQFFGPGTRLTVL.